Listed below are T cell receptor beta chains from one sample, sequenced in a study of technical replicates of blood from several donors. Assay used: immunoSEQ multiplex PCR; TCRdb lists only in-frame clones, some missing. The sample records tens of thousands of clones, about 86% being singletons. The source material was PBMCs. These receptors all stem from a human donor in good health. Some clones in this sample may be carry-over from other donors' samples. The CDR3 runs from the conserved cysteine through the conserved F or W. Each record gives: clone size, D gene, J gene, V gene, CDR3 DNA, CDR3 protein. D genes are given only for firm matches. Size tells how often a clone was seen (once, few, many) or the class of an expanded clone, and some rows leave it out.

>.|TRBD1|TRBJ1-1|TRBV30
TGTGCCTGGACCCCCCCAGGGGGCACTGAAGCTTTCTTT
CAWTPPGGTEAFF
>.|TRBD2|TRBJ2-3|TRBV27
TGTGCCAGCAGCCCGACTAGCGTGACAGATACGCAGTATTTT
CASSPTSVTDTQYF
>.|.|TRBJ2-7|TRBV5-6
TGTGCCAGCAGCTTGCCGCTCGGGTCGGGTACCTACGAGCAGTACTTC
CASSLPLGSGTYEQYF
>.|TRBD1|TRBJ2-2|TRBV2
TGTGCCAGCACCCAGACAGGGGCAAGGGAGCTGTTTTTT
CASTQTGARELFF
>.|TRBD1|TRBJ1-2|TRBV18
TGTGCCAGCTCATCAGGACAGGGTGACTATGGCTACACCTTC
CASSSGQGDYGYTF
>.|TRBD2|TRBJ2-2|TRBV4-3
TGCGCCAGCAGCCTGGTAGCGGGAACCGGGGAGCTGTTTTTT
CASSLVAGTGELFF
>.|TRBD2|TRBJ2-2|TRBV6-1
TGTGCCAGCAGTGAACGGACGAGGGGGATGGTAGCGGGGGGGTTTGGGACCGGGGAGCTGTTTTTT
CASSERTRGMVAGGFGTGELFF
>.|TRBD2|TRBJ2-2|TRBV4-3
TGCGCCAGCAGCGCCACTAGCGGGGGGGCCTCGAACACCGGGGAGCTGTTTTTT
CASSATSGGASNTGELFF
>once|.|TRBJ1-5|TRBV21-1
TGTGCCAGGGGGGCAATCAGCAATCAGCCCCAGCATTTT
CARGAISNQPQHF
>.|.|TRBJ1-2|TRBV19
TGTGCCACTACGATTTCGGGCTATGGCTACACCTTC
CATTISGYGYTF
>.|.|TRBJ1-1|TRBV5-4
TGTGCCAGCAGCTTGTTTCTGGCCAAAGGGGACACTGAAGCTTTCTTT
CASSLFLAKGDTEAFF
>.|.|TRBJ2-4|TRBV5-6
TGTGCCAGCAGCTTGGGGAGTCTAGCCAAAAACATTCAGTACTTC
CASSLGSLAKNIQYF
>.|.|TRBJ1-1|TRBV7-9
TGTGCCAGCAGCTTAGGGCTGACGGCAGGGACAAGGACTGAAGCTTTCTTT
CASSLGLTAGTRTEAFF
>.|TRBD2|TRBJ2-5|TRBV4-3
TGCGCCAGCAGCCGGGGACTAGCGGGAGTAGAGACCCAGTACTTC
CASSRGLAGVETQYF
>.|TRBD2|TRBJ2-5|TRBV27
TGTGCCAGCAGTTTATCGTTACTAGCGGACACTCAGTACTTC
CASSLSLLADTQYF
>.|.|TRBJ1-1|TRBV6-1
TGTGCCAGCAGCTGGAACACTGAAGCTTTCTTT
CASSWNTEAFF
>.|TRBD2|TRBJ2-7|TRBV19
TGTGCCAGTACTCCCGGGACTAGCAGCTACGAGCAGTACTTC
CASTPGTSSYEQYF
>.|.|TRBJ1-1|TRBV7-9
TGTGCCAGCAGCAGCGGACGGTCTTATAAGCTTTTCTTT
CASSSGRSYKLFF
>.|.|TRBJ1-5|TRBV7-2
TGTGCCAGCAGCCGGGTTCTTGATAGCAATCAGCCCCAGCATTTT
CASSRVLDSNQPQHF
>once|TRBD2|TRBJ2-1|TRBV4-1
TGCGCCAGCAGCCAAGATCGATGGAGCGGGGGGGAGGTTGAGCAGTTCTTC
CASSQDRWSGGEVEQFF
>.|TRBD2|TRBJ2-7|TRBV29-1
TGCAGCGTTGTACTAGCGGGAGCACTGCCTCTCGAGCAGTACTTC
CSVVLAGALPLEQYF
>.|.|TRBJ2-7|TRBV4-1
TGCGCCAGCAGCCAAGATCATTACGGTTCCTACGAGCAGTACTTC
CASSQDHYGSYEQYF
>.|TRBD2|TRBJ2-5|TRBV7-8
TGTGCCAGCAGCCCGCAGGGACTAGCGGGGCTAGAGACCCAGTACTTC
CASSPQGLAGLETQYF
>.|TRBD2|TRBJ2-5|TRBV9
TGTGCCAGCAGCGTAGTCGGCGGGGGACAAGAGACCCAGTACTTC
CASSVVGGGQETQYF
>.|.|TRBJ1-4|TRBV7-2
TGTGCCAGCAGCTTAGCGGGGGGGAGGAATGAAAAACTGTTTTTT
CASSLAGGRNEKLFF
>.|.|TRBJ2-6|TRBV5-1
TGCGCCAGCAGCTTGGAAGGGGTGTCAGGGGCCAACGTCCTGACTTTC
CASSLEGVSGANVLTF
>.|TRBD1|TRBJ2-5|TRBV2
TGTGCCAGCAGTGACAAGGGGACAGGGAATCAAGAGACCCAGTACTTC
CASSDKGTGNQETQYF
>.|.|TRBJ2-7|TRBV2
TGTGCCAGCAGTGAAATGGGGCGATTGGGGACCTACGAGCAGTACTTC
CASSEMGRLGTYEQYF
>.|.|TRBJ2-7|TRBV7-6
TGTGCCAGCAGCTTATATGGCGGTACCTACGAGCAGTACTTC
CASSLYGGTYEQYF
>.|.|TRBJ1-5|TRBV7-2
TGTGCCAGCAGTTGGGCAGCAAATAGCAATCAGCCCCAGCATTTT
CASSWAANSNQPQHF
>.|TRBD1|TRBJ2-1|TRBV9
TGTGCCAGCAGCCCCCGACAGGGGGAAAATGAGCAGTTCTTC
CASSPRQGENEQFF
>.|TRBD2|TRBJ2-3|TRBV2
TGTGCCATGGACCCGGGACTAACTACAGATACGCAGTATTTT
CAMDPGLTTDTQYF
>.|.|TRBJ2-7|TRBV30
TGTGCCTGGAGTGTCTTGGCGGGAAGATACGAGCAGTACTTC
CAWSVLAGRYEQYF
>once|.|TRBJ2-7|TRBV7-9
TGTGCCAGCAGCCTTTCCTCCGACGAGCAGTACTTC
CASSLSSDEQYF
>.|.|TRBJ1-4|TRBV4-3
TGCGCCAGCAGCCAAGTAGGGGTCGTTGAAAAACTGTTTTTT
CASSQVGVVEKLFF
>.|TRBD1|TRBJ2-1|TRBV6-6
TGTGCCAGCGCCCCCGGGACAGTATTATATGAGCAGTTCTTC
CASAPGTVLYEQFF
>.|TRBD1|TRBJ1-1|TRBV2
TGTGCCAGCAGTGGACAGGGTAACACTGAAGCTTTCTTT
CASSGQGNTEAFF
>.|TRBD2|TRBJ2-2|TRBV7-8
TGTGCCAGCAGCGGGGCTAGCGGGAGCCTCCGGGCCGGGGAGCTGTTTTTT
CASSGASGSLRAGELFF
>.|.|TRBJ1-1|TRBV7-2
TGTGCCAGCAGCTTAGTCGGCCACAGTGCCATGAACACTGAAGCTTTCTTT
CASSLVGHSAMNTEAFF
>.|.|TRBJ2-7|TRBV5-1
TGCGCCAGCACCTTGGGAGGGGGCACCTACGAGCAGTACTTC
CASTLGGGTYEQYF
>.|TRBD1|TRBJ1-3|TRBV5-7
TGTGCCAGCAACCACAGGGGGGGCCGGGGAAACACCATATATTTT
CASNHRGGRGNTIYF
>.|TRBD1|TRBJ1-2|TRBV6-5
TGTGCCAGCAGTGACCGACAGGGGGATGGCTACACCTTC
CASSDRQGDGYTF